The clone carrying this T cell receptor (beta chain) was detected ten times or more. The library was built from about 0.4 ug RNA with molecular barcoded adaptors for alpha/delta and beta/gamma chains. One entry per CDR3 protein results from TCRdb running MiXCR on the reads. The sample lists 120,000 or so distinct CDR3 sequences, 10% to 15% seen once, with approximately 9.9% in the top ten. The sample comes from a study of read filtering for tumor transcriptome and immune sequencing. Study as a whole: Per sample, TCR-region reads ranged about 4.05 to 10.27 million by IR-seq, about 75 to 1,300 by RNA-seq.

From germline, CDR1 is MNHNS and CDR2 SASEGT. The CDR3 spans 14 residues. The J segment lost 3 bases and the V segment lost 6 bases, leaving 4 bases of the junction unmatched. The chain recombines TRBV6-1 with TRBJ2-1, with 8 positions matching TRBD1. The sequenced material came from a population of CD138-negative cells sorted from bone marrow. The sequence was collected from a donor at least 40 years old with multiple myeloma. The CDR3 nucleotides are TGTGCCAGCAGCCCCGGGACAGGCTACAATGAGCAGTTCTTC. It is translated as CASSPGTGYNEQFF.